This record covers a single T cell receptor (beta chain). The sample originates from a study of blood T cell repertoires in COVID-19. In the study's own analysis: Nucleated cell number was recorded as an estimate derived from reference gene primer amplification. Clones were read by immunoSEQ multiplex PCR, and TCRdb kept only the in-frame ones, dropping some. V, J and clone size are taken as reported in that table, and D and trimming were inferred from the DNA itself. The sample has about 160,000 clones; around 93% are singletons. This sequence originates from a man under 40 with COVID-19, enrolled during active disease. The sample taken for sequencing was peripheral blood.

DNA of the CDR3: TGTGCCAGCAGGTTACAGGACAGGGTGAACTATGGCTACACCTTC. Translated: CASRLQDRVNYGYTF. V gene TRBV6-5 combines with J gene TRBJ1-2, with 8 bases aligning to TRBD1. Germline CDR1 is MNHEY and CDR2 is SVGAGI. Trimming cost V 6 bases and J 2 bases; bases outside gene matches: 8. CDR3 length equals 15 residues.